One sample yielded the 30 T cell receptor beta chains listed below, sequenced in a study of T-cell reconstitution after alpha-beta-depleted transplantation in children. Preparation of the TCRbeta library was carried out with unique molecular identifiers. TCRdb passed the PCR reads through MiXCR, listing each CDR3 protein once. The sample consists of roughly 310,000 distinct CDR3 sequences, 23% of them appearing once. The sample consisted of PBMCs, mostly from graft donor cells, taken 180 days after TCRalphabeta/CD19-depleted stem cell transplant. These receptors were taken from a male patient aged 10-17 years who had a stem cell transplant for acute lymphoblastic leukemia, so the T cells may come from the graft donor.

CDR3 loop: CASSQSWQHSNQPQHF. CDR3 nucleotides: TGTGCCAGCAGCCAGAGTTGGCAGCATAGCAATCAGCCCCAGCATTTT. V and J are TRBV3-1 and TRBJ1-5; the D is unclear. Trimming took off 3 bases at V and 0 bases at J, with 12 bases between the two ends. The CDR3 is made up of 16 amino acids. CDR1 is LGHDT and CDR2 is YNNKEL in the germline V gene (reference sequence).

This clonotype appeared many times. This chain links TRBV12-3 or TRBV12-4 with TRBJ1-4; D is uncertain. The V gene lost 3 bases and the J gene lost 4 bases, with 0 bases spanning the gap. CDR3 length: 11 residues. The CDR3 coding sequence is TGTGCCAGCAGTTTTAATGAAAAACTGTTTTTT. The encoded protein is CASSFNEKLFF.

In its sample, this clonotype was seen a few times. The J gene is TRBJ2-5, the V gene TRBV4-1; D not certain. Trimming took 2 bases from V and 5 from J, leaving 9 bases between them. The CDR3 spans 13 residues. Germline loops: CDR1 MGHRA, CDR2 YSYEKL. In DNA form, the CDR3 reads TGCGCCAGCAGCCAACCCCTAGGGGAGACCCAGTACTTC. This encodes CASSQPLGETQYF.

The J gene is TRBJ1-1, the V gene TRBV9, with D possibly matching TRBD1 (6 bases). Germline CDR1 and CDR2: SGDLS and YYNGEE. The CDR3 loop spans 14 amino acids. The V and J ends lost 6 bases and 0 bases respectively, with 12 bases between them. The CDR3, as DNA: TGTGCCAGCAACGACCAGGGGTTGAACACTGAAGCTTTCTTT. Protein: CASNDQGLNTEAFF.

In its sample, this clonotype was seen a few times. The chain has TRBV4-2 and TRBJ2-7; 7 bases are a match to TRBD2. Germline V gene lookup returns CDR1 LGHNA and CDR2 YNFKEQ. This CDR3 has 15 amino acids. The junction had 9 bases not matched to a gene; V was cut back by 1 base and J by 6 bases. Written as DNA, the CDR3 is TGTGCCAGCAGCCAAGGTTTTGCTAGCGGAGCCGAGCAGTACTTC. Translating gives CASSQGFASGAEQYF.

This clonotype was detected a few times. The rearrangement uses TRBV18 and TRBJ2-1, with 10 bases fitting TRBD2. Germline V gene sequence: CDR1 KGHSH, CDR2 LQKENI. Germline trimming cut 2 bases from V and 2 bases from J; bases unmatched to any gene: 6. The CDR3 length is 17 residues. CDR3 residues: CASSPFRSGRAYNEQFF. CDR3 coding DNA: TGTGCCAGCTCACCATTCAGGAGCGGGAGGGCCTACAATGAGCAGTTCTTC. The entire variable domain, with the rest obtained from reference TRBV18 and TRBJ2-1, is as follows: NAGVMQNPRHLVRRRGQEARLRCSPMKGHSHVYWYRQLPEEGLKFMVYLQKENIIDESGMPKERFSAEFPKEGPSILRIQQVVRGDSAAYFCASSPFRSGRAYNEQFFGPGTRLTVL.

The CDR3 nucleotides are TGTGCCAGCAGTTCCAGACAGGGGGCCCCCCGCTACGAGCAGTACTTC. Protein sequence: CASSSRQGAPRYEQYF. The chain carries TRBV27 and TRBJ2-7; 10 nucleotides align to TRBD1. The CDR3 length is 16 residues. J was trimmed by 3 bases and V by 4 bases; bases with no gene match: 9. CDR1 and CDR2 (germline): MNHEY, SMNVEV (reference sequence).

V and J are TRBV14 and TRBJ2-4, with 12 bases lining up with TRBD2. In germline, CDR1 is SGHDN, CDR2 FVKESK. The V segment lost 4 bases and the J segment 0 bases; nucleotides outside the gene matches: 10. This CDR3 spans 19 amino acids. The CDR3 sequence: CASSPGRGLAGLAKNIQYF. CDR3 nucleotide sequence: TGTGCCAGCAGCCCTGGCCGCGGACTAGCGGGGTTAGCCAAAAACATTCAGTACTTC.

The chain uses TRBV6-1 and TRBJ2-4; 9 bases agree with TRBD1. V dropped 5 bases and J dropped 1; count of bases not matched to a gene: 12. The CDR3 is 18 residues long. Germline loops: CDR1 MNHNS, CDR2 SASEGT. CDR3 region: CASSLGQGRNDAKNIQYF. In DNA, the CDR3 is TGTGCCAGCAGTCTCGGACAGGGGCGGAACGACGCCAAAAACATTCAGTACTTC.

CDR3 loop: CASSSGLAGVIAKNIQYF. Here the CDR3 DNA reads TGTGCCAGCAGCTCAGGACTAGCGGGCGTAATAGCCAAAAACATTCAGTACTTC. The chain carries TRBV11-1 and TRBJ2-4; 11 nucleotides align to TRBD2. Germline trimming cut 4 bases from V and 0 bases from J; bases unmatched to any gene: 8. The CDR3 totals 18 residues. Germline V gene lookup returns CDR1 SGHAT and CDR2 FQDESV (reference sequence).

In its sample, this clonotype was seen a few times. The chain recombines TRBV11-2 with TRBJ1-4, with D unresolved. The CDR3 has 15 residues. Germline V gives CDR1 SGHAT, CDR2 FQNNGV. Trimming cost V 5 bases and J 8 bases, with 18 bases left between them. The CDR3 here is CASSVTGRRREKLFF. The CDR3 region has the DNA TGTGCCAGCAGCGTTACTGGACGGAGGCGGGAAAAACTGTTTTTT.

This clonotype was recorded a few times. The V gene is TRBV20-1, the J gene TRBJ2-5; 8 bases match TRBD1. The CDR3 is 16 residues long. Per the germline V gene, CDR1 is DFQATT and CDR2 is SNEGSKA (reference sequence). V dropped 6 bases and J dropped 1; count of bases not matched to a gene: 13. CDR3 coding DNA: TGCAGTGCCCCACCCCTGGACAGGGTGAGCCAAGAGACCCAGTACTTC. Protein sequence: CSAPPLDRVSQETQYF.

The chain joins TRBV5-1 to TRBJ2-1, with 10 bases identical to TRBD2. Unmatched junction bases numbered 7, after V lost 8 bases and J lost 8 bases. CDR3 size: 13 residues. Germline CDR1 and CDR2: SGHRS and YFSETQ. The CDR3 region is CASRAGGPDEQFF. The CDR3 DNA follows: TGCGCCAGTCGAGCGGGAGGGCCGGATGAGCAGTTCTTC.

The V and J genes are TRBV4-2 and TRBJ1-1; a weak D match, TRBD1 (5 bases). Trimming pared 5 bases from V and 10 bases from J, leaving 26 bases between. The germline CDR1 and CDR2 sequences are LGHNA and YNFKEQ. The CDR3 contains 16 residues. CDR3 protein: CASSSSLVRENKGAFF. The CDR3, as DNA: TGTGCCAGCAGCTCTTCGCTGGTCAGGGAGAATAAAGGAGCTTTCTTT.

Ten or more counts support this clonotype. This sequence joins TRBV5-1 and TRBJ1-2; D is ambiguous. V lost 2 bases and J lost 2, with 10 bases in between. CDR3 size: 14 residues. In germline, CDR1 is SGHRS, CDR2 YFSETQ. The CDR3 spells CASSLSAANYGYTF. The DNA for the CDR3 is TGCGCCAGCAGCTTATCGGCAGCCAACTATGGCTACACCTTC.

The sample holds many counts of this clonotype. The genes are TRBV20-1 and TRBJ2-7; D possibly matches TRBD1 or TRBD2 (5 bases each). The CDR3 length is 13 residues. The V gene lost 5 bases and the J gene lost 2 bases, with 13 bases spanning the gap. Germline V CDR1 and CDR2: DFQATT, SNEGSKA (reference sequence). The CDR3: CSAGGRFAYEQYF. CDR3 DNA sequence: TGCAGTGCTGGGGGTCGTTTTGCCTACGAGCAGTACTTC.

The table lists this clonotype with a count of one. The chain has TRBV18 and TRBJ2-1, with 7 bases matching TRBD1. CDR1 KGHSH and CDR2 LQKENI come from the germline V gene. This CDR3 region has 14 residues. V gave up 3 bases and J gave up 8 bases; unmatched junction bases: 7. The CDR3 here is CASSPARGFDEQFF. The CDR3 DNA sequence: TGTGCCAGCTCACCCGCCAGGGGGTTCGATGAGCAGTTCTTC.

The gene calls are TRBV24-1 and TRBJ1-4, with no clear D. The CDR3 is 14 amino acids. Germline CDR1 reads KGHDR; CDR2 reads SFDVKD. The germline V and J ends were trimmed by 2 bases and 8 bases, with 11 bases remaining between them. This chain's CDR3 is CATSDSGSREKLFF. CDR3 sequence (DNA): TGTGCCACCAGTGATTCGGGATCCAGGGAAAAACTGTTTTTT.

The table lists this clonotype with a few counts. The rearrangement uses TRBV7-9 and TRBJ2-1, with a tentative D call TRBD2 (6 bases). The ends were cut back, 3 bases at V and 7 bases at J, with 16 bases in the middle. The CDR3 is 15 residues long. Germline assignment: CDR1 SEHNR and CDR2 FQNEAQ (reference sequence). Here the CDR3 DNA reads TGTGCCAGCAGCTTTCCCCCGGGAGAGGTAAATGAGCAGTTCTTC. Translation: CASSFPPGEVNEQFF. Supplemented by reference TRBV7-9 and TRBJ2-1, the full variable domain reads DTGVSQNPRHKITKRGQNVTFRCDPISEHNRLYWYRQTLGQGPEFLTYFQNEAQLEKSRLLSDRFSAERPKGSFSTLEIQRTEQGDSAMYLCASSFPPGEVNEQFFGPGTRLTVL.

The CDR3 region is CASSFATGWAGANVLTF. The CDR3 nucleotides read TGCGCCAGCAGTTTCGCCACAGGGTGGGCTGGGGCCAACGTCCTGACTTTC. The rearrangement joins TRBV5-1 to TRBJ2-6; D might be TRBD1 (6 bases). The V gene's germline CDR1 is SGHRS and CDR2 YFSETQ. V shed 5 bases and J shed 2 bases, with 17 bases lying between them. The CDR3 totals 17 residues.

The gene calls are TRBV24-1 and TRBJ2-1; 12 positions match TRBD2. The germline gives CDR1 KGHDR, CDR2 SFDVKD. The trim removed 3 bases at V and 4 bases at J, leaving 3 bases unmatched. This CDR3 contains 16 residues. This chain's CDR3 is CATSDLGLAGYNEQFF. Written as DNA, the CDR3 is TGTGCCACCAGTGATCTGGGACTAGCGGGTTACAATGAGCAGTTCTTC.

This clonotype was recorded a few times. One end of the junction varies from germline; a read error may be responsible. Here the CDR3 DNA reads TGTGCTAGTGGTCTCCGGGTCTTGGCGGTGAATACTGAAGCTTTCTTT. It encodes CASGLRVLAVNTEAFF. The genes are TRBV12-5 and TRBJ1-1, with D unclear. The CDR3 is made up of 16 amino acids. From germline, CDR1 is LGHNT and CDR2 FRNRAP.

V usage is TRBV7-2 and J usage is TRBJ1-3, with 7 positions matching TRBD1. Germline-derived CDR1 and CDR2 are SGHTA and FQGNSA. The CDR3 covers 15 residues. Trimming took 4 bases from V and 3 from J; bases not matched to a gene: 6. The CDR3 DNA reads TGTGCCAGCAGCTCCCAGGGGGGGCTTGGAAACACCATATATTTT. It encodes CASSSQGGLGNTIYF.

The chain links TRBV5-1 to TRBJ2-5; D may be TRBD1 (7 bases). The length of the CDR3 is 19 residues. Germline V gives CDR1 SGHRS, CDR2 YFSETQ. The V and J ends lost 1 base and 5 bases respectively, with 27 bases between them. The CDR3 loop reads CASSLWEPGVNPGGETQYF. The CDR3, as DNA: TGCGCCAGCAGCTTGTGGGAGCCAGGTGTCAATCCAGGGGGGGAGACCCAGTACTTC.

V usage is TRBV5-1 and J usage is TRBJ1-3; weak D call: TRBD1 (5 bases). The CDR3 consists of 15 residues. The V end was cut by 1 base, the J end by 3 bases, with 11 bases between. CDR1 is SGHRS, CDR2 YFSETQ, per germline. The CDR3 spells CASSLRQGLGNTIYF. Here the CDR3 DNA reads TGCGCCAGCAGCTTGCGTCAGGGACTTGGAAACACCATATATTTT.

There are a few counts of this clonotype. V gene TRBV12-3 or TRBV12-4 combines with J gene TRBJ2-1; 8 bases fit TRBD2. There are 15 residues in the CDR3. Trimming removed 3 bases from V and 6 bases from J; junction bases left unmatched: 7. The CDR3 is CASSLGLVPVNEQFF. The CDR3 region has the DNA TGTGCCAGCAGTTTGGGACTAGTGCCGGTCAATGAGCAGTTCTTC.

This clonotype showed up just a few times. V usage is TRBV20-1 and J usage is TRBJ1-1; no clear D gene. The V gene's germline CDR1 is DFQATT and CDR2 SNEGSKA (reference sequence). This CDR3 is 12 amino acids long. V lost 0 bases to trimming and J lost 5 bases, with 7 bases between them. The CDR3, as DNA: TGCAGTGCTAGAGAGGCTGGTACTGAAGCTTTCTTT. It is translated as CSAREAGTEAFF.

The chain is built from TRBV24-1 and TRBJ2-1; 15 bases agree with TRBD2. J gave up 8 bases and V 4 bases, and 14 bases lay outside the gene matches. Germline V gives CDR1 KGHDR, CDR2 SFDVKD. The CDR3 length is 19 residues. CDR3 sequence: CATSDERTSGRAGRYEQFF. The CDR3 region has the DNA TGTGCCACCAGTGACGAAAGGACTAGCGGGAGGGCAGGGCGGTATGAGCAGTTCTTC.

This clonotype was seen more than once but under ten times. V gene TRBV9 combines with J gene TRBJ2-1; D not certain. V gave up 1 base and J gave up 0 bases, with 11 bases separating them. CDR3 length: 16 amino acids. The germline CDR1 and CDR2 sequences are SGDLS and YYNGEE. The CDR3 loop is CASSVHSISSYNEQFF. The CDR3, as DNA: TGTGCCAGCAGCGTACACAGCATCTCCTCCTACAATGAGCAGTTCTTC.

The chain is built from TRBV27 and TRBJ2-7; 7 positions agree with TRBD1. Germline V CDR1 and CDR2: MNHEY, SMNVEV (reference sequence). The ends lost 5 bases at V and 2 bases at J; junction bases unmatched: 9. The CDR3 extends over 15 amino acids. The CDR3 protein is CASSLRPRGPYEQYF. DNA of the CDR3: TGTGCCAGCAGTCTCAGGCCGAGGGGGCCCTACGAGCAGTACTTC.